The rows below give T cell receptor beta chains drawn from one sample of a study of CD8 T cells in Susac syndrome. Using its own MiXCR run on the immunoSEQ multiplex PCR reads, TCRdb lists one record per CDR3 protein. The repertoire holds approximately 180,000 distinct CDR3 sequences, more than 90% seen once, with 0.093% in the top ten. Material for sequencing was CD4+ T cells from PBMCs. These receptors originate from a human donor with multiple sclerosis. Both conserved end residues are part of each CDR3. Fields, in order: V gene, J gene, clone size, D gene, CDR3 DNA, CDR3 protein. A D gene is named only where the DNA matches it firmly. Clone size appears in some rows only: once, few, many, or a class for an expanded clone.

v_call: TRBV28
j_call: TRBJ2-1
clone_size: once
d_call: TRBD2
cdr3_nt: TGTGCCAGCAGTTACCTCCCGACTAGCGGGGGGGCGCGGGAGCAGTTCTTC
cdr3_aa: CASSYLPTSGGAREQFF

v_call: TRBV20-1
j_call: TRBJ2-5
clone_size: -
d_call: TRBD2
cdr3_nt: TGCAGTGCTAGTGCCCGACTAGCGGGGCAAGAGACCCAGTACTTC
cdr3_aa: CSASARLAGQETQYF

v_call: TRBV4-2
j_call: TRBJ1-5
clone_size: -
d_call: TRBD1
cdr3_nt: TGTGCCAGCAGCCAAGGGACAGGGGGCAAACTTAGCAATCAGCCCCAGCATTTT
cdr3_aa: CASSQGTGGKLSNQPQHF

v_call: TRBV5-6
j_call: TRBJ1-2
clone_size: -
d_call: -
cdr3_nt: TGTGCCAGCAGCTTGGTTGGCCTGAGGGACTATGGCTACACCTTC
cdr3_aa: CASSLVGLRDYGYTF

v_call: TRBV3-1
j_call: TRBJ2-5
clone_size: once
d_call: -
cdr3_nt: TGTGCCAGCATCAATGCCGGGACACCTCCAGAGACCCAGTACTTC
cdr3_aa: CASINAGTPPETQYF

v_call: TRBV15
j_call: TRBJ1-2
clone_size: -
d_call: -
cdr3_nt: TGTGCCACCAGCAGAGATTTTAGGGGCTACACCTTC
cdr3_aa: CATSRDFRGYTF

v_call: TRBV20-1
j_call: TRBJ2-4
clone_size: -
d_call: TRBD1
cdr3_nt: TGCAGTGCCCAGGGGGACCGTTCCCTTGGAGACATTCAGTACTTC
cdr3_aa: CSAQGDRSLGDIQYF

v_call: TRBV24-1
j_call: TRBJ1-5
clone_size: -
d_call: TRBD1
cdr3_nt: TGTGCCACCAGTGAGAGGACAGGGAGCCGGACCCAGCATTTT
cdr3_aa: CATSERTGSRTQHF

v_call: TRBV9
j_call: TRBJ2-2
clone_size: -
d_call: TRBD2
cdr3_nt: TGTGCCAGCAGCCCGGCGGGGGGGGAAGCCGGGGAGCTGTTTTTT
cdr3_aa: CASSPAGGEAGELFF

v_call: TRBV20-1
j_call: TRBJ1-1
clone_size: -
d_call: -
cdr3_nt: TGCAGTGCTAGGCTGAACACTGAAGCTTTCTTT
cdr3_aa: CSARLNTEAFF